Below, 6 T cell receptor beta chains from the same sample are listed, as sequenced in a study of blood T cell repertoires in COVID-19. Sequencing used immunoSEQ multiplex PCR; TCRdb keeps in-frame clones, though not all of them. This table has about 120,000 clones, 85% to 90% appearing once. Sequenced sample: peripheral blood. The receptors originated from an elderly man with active or convalescent COVID-19.

The chain recombines TRBV30 with TRBJ1-2; TRBD1 agrees at 7 bases. Per the germline V gene, CDR1 is GTSNPN and CDR2 is SVGIG (reference sequence). The V gene end was trimmed by 1 base and the J gene end by 5 bases; junction bases not matched to a gene: 4. The CDR3 consists of 13 residues. The CDR3 sequence: CAWSAGQSYGYTF. In DNA form, the CDR3 reads TGTGCCTGGAGTGCGGGACAGAGTTATGGCTACACCTTC.

This chain uses TRBV9 with TRBJ2-7; possible D gene TRBD1, 6 bases. The CDR3 has 14 amino acids. CDR1 and CDR2 from the germline V gene are SGDLS and YYNGEE. V was cut by 3 bases and J by 5 bases, with 15 bases left in between. CDR3 bases: TGTGCCAGCAGCGCCCCGTCCAGGGGCCACGAGCAGTACTTC. Protein sequence: CASSAPSRGHEQYF. Supplemented by reference TRBV9 and TRBJ2-7, the full variable domain reads DSGVTQTPKHLITATGQRVTLRCSPRSGDLSVYWYQQSLDQGLQFLIQYYNGEERAKGNILERFSAQQFPDLHSELNLSSLELGDSALYFCASSAPSRGHEQYFGPGTRLTVT.

The DNA for the CDR3 is TGTGCCAGCAGCGTAGGAGCACTAGCGGAACTCCCTGGGGAGCAGTTCTTC. The encoded protein is CASSVGALAELPGEQFF. This rearrangement joins TRBV9 to TRBJ2-1, with TRBD2 matching over 8 bases. Germline loops: CDR1 SGDLS, CDR2 YYNGEE. After removal of 0 bases from V and 10 bases from J, the junction contained 15 bases not matched to a gene. The CDR3 sequence is 17 residues long.

V usage is TRBV5-1 and J usage is TRBJ1-5; the match to TRBD1 covers 7 bases. Per the germline V gene, CDR1 is SGHRS and CDR2 is YFSETQ. The CDR3 loop spans 15 amino acids. The V segment lost 4 bases and the J segment 5 bases; nucleotides outside the gene matches: 9. The CDR3 DNA is TGCGCCAGCAGCCCGGGGACAGTACGGGATCAGCCCCAGCATTTT. It translates to CASSPGTVRDQPQHF.

Notes on this clone: At the DNA level, this CDR3 is encoded by other sequences in the same sample as well. The chain has TRBV9 and TRBJ2-2, with no clear D. Per the germline V gene, CDR1 is SGDLS and CDR2 is YYNGEE. Trimming took 0 bases from V and 0 from J, leaving 6 bases between them. The CDR3 loop spans 15 amino acids. CDR3 residues: CASSVGLANTGELFF. In nucleotides, the CDR3 is TGTGCCAGCAGCGTAGGGCTAGCGAACACCGGGGAGCTGTTTTTT. Full variable domain (remainder filled in from reference TRBV9 and TRBJ2-2): DSGVTQTPKHLITATGQRVTLRCSPRSGDLSVYWYQQSLDQGLQFLIQYYNGEERAKGNILERFSAQQFPDLHSELNLSSLELGDSALYFCASSVGLANTGELFFGEGSRLTVL.

This clone was found once. V gene TRBV5-4 combines with J gene TRBJ2-4; the D gene is possibly TRBD2 (7 bases). The CDR3 is made up of 16 amino acids. V gave up 0 bases and J gave up 3 bases, with 13 bases separating them. The germline V gene encodes CDR1 SGHNT and CDR2 YYREEE (reference sequence). The CDR3, as DNA: TGTGCCAGCAGCTTGGGAGGGGGGGTCGGCAAAAACATTCAGTACTTC. Encoded protein: CASSLGGGVGKNIQYF.